Each of the 11 T cell receptor beta chains below was sequenced from the same sample in a study of T cell repertoires in cytomegalovirus infection. The antigens of these receptors remain unknown. Via MiXCR, TCRdb re-called the reads, giving one row per CDR3 protein. The sample gives roughly 920,000 distinct CDR3 sequences, about a third of which show up once; around 15% is in the top ten. The input for sequencing was cultured CD8+ T cells from PBMCs, taken from culture after CMV antigen stimulation. Receptor source: a human donor in good health (CMV status not recorded). Some clones in this sample may be carry-over from other donors' samples.

This clonotype was recorded a few times. The chain links TRBV6-2 or TRBV6-3 to TRBJ1-2; no reliable D call. Germline lookup yields CDR1 MNHEY and CDR2 SVGEGT. There are 13 residues in the CDR3. V was pared by 7 bases and J by 8 bases, with 17 bases between. The CDR3 coding sequence is TGTGCCAGCACCGACCTGAGGGTTTTGGGCTACACCTTC. The encoded protein is CASTDLRVLGYTF.

The V call is TRBV9, the J call TRBJ2-5, with TRBD1 matching 10 bases. Per the germline V gene, CDR1 is SGDLS and CDR2 is YYNGEE. Trimming removed 4 bases from V and 5 bases from J; junction bases left unmatched: 14. The CDR3 extends over 17 amino acids. The CDR3 bases are TGTGCCAGCAGCCTTCGAGGGACAGGGGTTTCAGGGGAGACCCAGTACTTC. Translation: CASSLRGTGVSGETQYF.

This clonotype was picked up many times. The genes are TRBV10-3 and TRBJ2-5; 7 bases map to TRBD2. The CDR3 spans 15 residues. Looked up from germline, CDR1 is ENHRY and CDR2 is SYGVKD. V shed 10 bases, J shed 0 bases, and the junction held 11 bases outside the gene matches. CDR3 DNA: TGTGCCACCGACCGCGGGGGTACGGACCAAGAGACCCAGTACTTC. This gives the protein CATDRGGTDQETQYF.

The V and J genes are TRBV4-2 and TRBJ1-2; D is uncertain. The CDR3 runs 14 residues. CDR1 is LGHNA and CDR2 is YNFKEQ in the germline V gene. With 5 bases removed from V and 3 bases from J, the gap between germline ends came to 13 bases. The CDR3 DNA is TGTGCCAGCAGCGGTACGGGAGAGGACTATGGCTACACCTTC. Translating gives CASSGTGEDYGYTF.

The V and J genes are TRBV27 and TRBJ2-5; no clear D. The CDR3 is 17 residues long. V was pared by 8 bases and J by 2 bases, with 24 bases between. The germline gives CDR1 MNHEY, CDR2 SMNVEV (reference sequence). In DNA, the CDR3 is TGTGCCAGCCGTCCGTTACCCGAGGCCTTCGGGCAAGAGACCCAGTACTTC. It codes for CASRPLPEAFGQETQYF.

This clonotype is a singleton in its sample. The chain employs TRBV11-2 and TRBJ1-5, with 7 positions matching TRBD1. V lost 6 bases and J lost 0; bases outside the gene matches: 8. The CDR3 is 16 residues long. Germline loops: CDR1 SGHAT, CDR2 FQNNGV. The CDR3 protein is CASRHGTVYSNQPQHF. The CDR3 DNA sequence: TGTGCCAGCAGACATGGGACAGTTTATAGCAATCAGCCCCAGCATTTT.

This clonotype turned up a few times. The rearrangement links TRBV27 to TRBJ1-3; D unresolved. V was shortened by 10 bases and J by 4 bases, with 8 bases between the two germline ends. This CDR3 has 11 residues. Germline V gives CDR1 MNHEY, CDR2 SMNVEV (reference sequence). CDR3 coding DNA: TGTGCCACCTTGGGAGGAAACACCATATATTTT. Encoded protein: CATLGGNTIYF.

This chain uses TRBV6-1 with TRBJ2-2; 7 bases are shared with TRBD1. The trim removed 2 bases at V and 0 bases at J, leaving 6 bases unmatched. CDR1 and CDR2 (germline): MNHNS, SASEGT. The CDR3 length is 17 residues. The CDR3 here is CASSEPRDRANTGELFF. As DNA, the CDR3 is TGTGCCAGCAGTGAACCCCGGGACAGAGCGAACACCGGGGAGCTGTTTTTT.

DNA for the CDR3: TGTGCCAGCAGCTTTGGTATGGGTGAAGAGACCCAGTACTTC. This encodes CASSFGMGEETQYF. V usage is TRBV5-4 and J usage is TRBJ2-5; D is unclear. V was pared by 2 bases and J by 3 bases, with 11 bases between. CDR3 length equals 14 residues. CDR1 is SGHNT and CDR2 is YYREEE in the germline V gene (reference sequence).

This chain links TRBV11-2 with TRBJ2-2, with TRBD1 identical over 10 bases. The CDR3 has 19 residues. V was clipped by 5 bases and J by 4 bases; unmatched bases: 16. Germline assignment: CDR1 SGHAT and CDR2 FQNNGV. The CDR3, as DNA: TGTGCCAGCAGCAATTCAGAAGGGGCTGGGACAGGGGTCACCGGGGAGCTGTTTTTT. It translates to CASSNSEGAGTGVTGELFF.

Only a few counts were recorded for this clonotype. V gene TRBV2 combines with J gene TRBJ2-2, with D perhaps matching TRBD1 or TRBD2 (6 bases each). The germline CDR1 and CDR2 sequences are SNHLY and FYNNEI. The CDR3 length is 17 residues. Trimming left V 7 bases short and J 0 bases short, with 18 bases between. The CDR3 DNA reads as TGTGCCAGCACCCCTGGGGGGCAGGGCACGAACACCGGGGAGCTGTTTTTT. It translates to CASTPGGQGTNTGELFF.